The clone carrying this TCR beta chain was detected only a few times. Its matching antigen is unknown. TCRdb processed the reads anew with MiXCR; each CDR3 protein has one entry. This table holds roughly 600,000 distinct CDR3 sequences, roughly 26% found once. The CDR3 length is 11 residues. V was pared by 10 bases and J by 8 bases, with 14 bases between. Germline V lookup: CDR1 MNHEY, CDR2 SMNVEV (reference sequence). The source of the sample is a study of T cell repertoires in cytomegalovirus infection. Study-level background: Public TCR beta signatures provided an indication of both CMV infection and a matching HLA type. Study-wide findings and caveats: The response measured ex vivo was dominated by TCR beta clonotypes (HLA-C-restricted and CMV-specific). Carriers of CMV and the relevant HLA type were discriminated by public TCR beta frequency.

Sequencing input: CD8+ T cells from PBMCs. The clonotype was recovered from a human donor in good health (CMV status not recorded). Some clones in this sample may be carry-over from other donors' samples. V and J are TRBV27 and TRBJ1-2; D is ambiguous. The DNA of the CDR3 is TGTGCCACTCGACGGGGTTTGGGCTACACCTTC. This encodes CATRRGLGYTF.